This T cell receptor beta chain was retrieved from a study of T cell responses to AZD1222 COVID-19 vaccine. Clones were read by immunoSEQ multiplex PCR, and TCRdb kept only the in-frame ones, dropping some. The sample lists 110,000 to 150,000 clones; 93% were seen once. Trimming removed 8 bases from V and 1 base from J, with 12 bases in between. The CDR3 covers 14 residues. Germline V CDR1 and CDR2: MNHEY, SVGAGI. This chain links TRBV6-5 with TRBJ1-5, with D tentatively TRBD1 (6 bases). Material: peripheral blood, obtained on day 0 of AZD1222 vaccination. This sequence was found in an adult in good health. The CDR3 bases are TGTGCCAGCCGTAGGGGGGCGAGCAATCAGCCCCAGCATTTT. The encoded protein is CASRRGASNQPQHF.